This T cell receptor (beta chain) emerged from a study of cytomegalovirus exposure and HLA in healthy donors. CDR1 and CDR2 (germline): MNHEY, SMNVEV (reference sequence). The CDR3 is 14 residues long. V lost 7 bases, J lost 9 bases, and 16 bases lay in between. Vbeta (60) and Jbeta (13) primers were used in the PCR. The protocol was immunoSEQ multiplex PCR, while the TCRdb copy is restricted to in-frame clones and leaves out a portion. Of roughly 110,000 clones in the sample, about 76% are singletons; the top ten hold under 8%. The sequence derives from a woman between 45 and 65 years old in good health and CMV-seropositive. The specimen was PBMCs. V gene TRBV27 combines with J gene TRBJ1-6, with D uncertain. The CDR3 region is CASTPRGEGSPLHF. CDR3 bases: TGTGCCAGCACCCCCCGGGGAGAGGGTTCACCCCTCCACTTT.